Presented here are 8 T cell receptor beta chains from one specimen sequenced in a study of blood T cells in healthy people across ages. The use of a sample-barcoded 5' primer and a J-beta primer mix characterized a second PCR of roughly 6 to 11 cycles. TCRdb independently ran MiXCR on the 5' RACE reads; one entry per CDR3 protein. The sample holds over 1,200,000 distinct CDR3 sequences, approximately 60% seen once. The sequenced sample was blood. The origin of the receptors is a man between 18 and 29 years old in good health.

Here the CDR3 reads CASSDSSGAGELFF. The CDR3 bases are TGTGCCAGCAGTGACTCGAGTGGGGCCGGGGAGCTGTTTTTT. The chain carries TRBV6-4 and TRBJ2-2; D is ambiguous. Trimming removed 0 bases at V and 6 bases at J, with 8 bases between. CDR1 is MRHNA and CDR2 is SNTAGT in the germline V gene. The CDR3 covers 14 residues.

Concerning this clonotype itself: At one end, the junction sequence differs from germline, possibly due to a read error. The gene calls are TRBV29-1 and TRBJ2-5; no clear D. Germline V gene data show CDR1 as SQVTM and CDR2 as ANQGSEA. CDR3 size: 13 residues. The CDR3 is CSGEDIPGREQYF. The CDR3 DNA is TGCAGCGGTGAAGACATCCCAGGACGTGAGCAGTACTTC.

Only a few counts were recorded for this clonotype. The rearrangement links TRBV20-1 to TRBJ2-1, with D uncertain. The CDR3 runs to 13 residues. Trimming shortened V by 3 bases and J by 7 bases, and 13 bases separated the two germline ends. Germline assignment: CDR1 DFQATT and CDR2 SNEGSKA (reference sequence). The CDR3 region is CSASRLEGNEQFF. The CDR3 coding sequence is TGCAGTGCTAGTCGGCTTGAAGGGAATGAGCAGTTCTTC.

This sequence joins TRBV4-2 and TRBJ2-7; D unresolved. The ends were cut back, 2 bases at V and 2 bases at J, with 4 bases in the middle. The CDR3 extends over 12 amino acids. From germline, CDR1 is LGHNA and CDR2 YNFKEQ. CDR3 residues: CASSQYTYEQYF. In DNA, the CDR3 is TGTGCCAGCAGCCAATACACCTACGAGCAGTACTTC.

This clonotype showed up just a few times. This chain joins TRBV20-1 and TRBJ2-7; unclear D gene. The CDR3 length is 13 residues. V lost 3 bases, J lost 0 bases, and 9 bases lay in between. From germline, CDR1 is DFQATT and CDR2 SNEGSKA (reference sequence). The CDR3 spells CSASGKLSYEQYF. As DNA, the CDR3 is TGCAGTGCTAGTGGGAAACTCTCCTACGAGCAGTACTTC.

J is TRBJ2-2 and V is TRBV29-1, with 7 bases fitting TRBD1. Trimming took 7 bases from V and 2 from J; bases not matched to a gene: 7. The CDR3 has 14 amino acids. In germline, CDR1 is SQVTM, CDR2 ANQGSEA. CDR3 protein: CSAKGGSNTGELFF. Here the CDR3 DNA reads TGCAGCGCTAAAGGGGGCTCTAACACCGGGGAGCTGTTTTTT.

The gene calls are TRBV28 and TRBJ2-5, with TRBD1 matching over 7 bases. The germline V gene encodes CDR1 MDHEN and CDR2 SYDVKM. V lost 6 bases and J lost 4; bases outside the gene matches: 20. This CDR3 comprises 18 residues. CDR3 sequence reads: CASRSRAGGDKVRETQYF. DNA for the CDR3: TGTGCCAGCAGATCCCGGGCAGGGGGTGATAAAGTGAGAGAGACCCAGTACTTC.

The V and J genes are TRBV20-1 and TRBJ2-5; perhaps TRBD2 as D (5 bases). The CDR3 contains 15 residues. Germline-derived CDR1 and CDR2 are DFQATT and SNEGSKA (reference sequence). V was trimmed by 3 bases and J by 5 bases, leaving 19 bases between them. In nucleotides, the CDR3 is TGCAGTGCTAGCTCTTACACGAGGGTCGGGGAGACCCAGTACTTC. Translation: CSASSYTRVGETQYF.